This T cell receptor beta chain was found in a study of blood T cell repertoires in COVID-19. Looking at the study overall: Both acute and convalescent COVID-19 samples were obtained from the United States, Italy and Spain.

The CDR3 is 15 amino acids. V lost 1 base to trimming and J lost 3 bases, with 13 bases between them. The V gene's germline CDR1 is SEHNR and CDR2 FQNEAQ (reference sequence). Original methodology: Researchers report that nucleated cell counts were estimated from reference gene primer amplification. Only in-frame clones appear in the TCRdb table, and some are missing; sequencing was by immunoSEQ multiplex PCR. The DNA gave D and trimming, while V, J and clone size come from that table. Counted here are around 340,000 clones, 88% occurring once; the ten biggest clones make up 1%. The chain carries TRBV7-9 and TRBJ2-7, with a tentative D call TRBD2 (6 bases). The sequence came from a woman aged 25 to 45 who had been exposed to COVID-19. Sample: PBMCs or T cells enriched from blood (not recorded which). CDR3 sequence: CASSLVGLLNYEQYF. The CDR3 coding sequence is TGTGCCAGCAGCTTAGTGGGACTTCTCAACTACGAGCAGTACTTC.